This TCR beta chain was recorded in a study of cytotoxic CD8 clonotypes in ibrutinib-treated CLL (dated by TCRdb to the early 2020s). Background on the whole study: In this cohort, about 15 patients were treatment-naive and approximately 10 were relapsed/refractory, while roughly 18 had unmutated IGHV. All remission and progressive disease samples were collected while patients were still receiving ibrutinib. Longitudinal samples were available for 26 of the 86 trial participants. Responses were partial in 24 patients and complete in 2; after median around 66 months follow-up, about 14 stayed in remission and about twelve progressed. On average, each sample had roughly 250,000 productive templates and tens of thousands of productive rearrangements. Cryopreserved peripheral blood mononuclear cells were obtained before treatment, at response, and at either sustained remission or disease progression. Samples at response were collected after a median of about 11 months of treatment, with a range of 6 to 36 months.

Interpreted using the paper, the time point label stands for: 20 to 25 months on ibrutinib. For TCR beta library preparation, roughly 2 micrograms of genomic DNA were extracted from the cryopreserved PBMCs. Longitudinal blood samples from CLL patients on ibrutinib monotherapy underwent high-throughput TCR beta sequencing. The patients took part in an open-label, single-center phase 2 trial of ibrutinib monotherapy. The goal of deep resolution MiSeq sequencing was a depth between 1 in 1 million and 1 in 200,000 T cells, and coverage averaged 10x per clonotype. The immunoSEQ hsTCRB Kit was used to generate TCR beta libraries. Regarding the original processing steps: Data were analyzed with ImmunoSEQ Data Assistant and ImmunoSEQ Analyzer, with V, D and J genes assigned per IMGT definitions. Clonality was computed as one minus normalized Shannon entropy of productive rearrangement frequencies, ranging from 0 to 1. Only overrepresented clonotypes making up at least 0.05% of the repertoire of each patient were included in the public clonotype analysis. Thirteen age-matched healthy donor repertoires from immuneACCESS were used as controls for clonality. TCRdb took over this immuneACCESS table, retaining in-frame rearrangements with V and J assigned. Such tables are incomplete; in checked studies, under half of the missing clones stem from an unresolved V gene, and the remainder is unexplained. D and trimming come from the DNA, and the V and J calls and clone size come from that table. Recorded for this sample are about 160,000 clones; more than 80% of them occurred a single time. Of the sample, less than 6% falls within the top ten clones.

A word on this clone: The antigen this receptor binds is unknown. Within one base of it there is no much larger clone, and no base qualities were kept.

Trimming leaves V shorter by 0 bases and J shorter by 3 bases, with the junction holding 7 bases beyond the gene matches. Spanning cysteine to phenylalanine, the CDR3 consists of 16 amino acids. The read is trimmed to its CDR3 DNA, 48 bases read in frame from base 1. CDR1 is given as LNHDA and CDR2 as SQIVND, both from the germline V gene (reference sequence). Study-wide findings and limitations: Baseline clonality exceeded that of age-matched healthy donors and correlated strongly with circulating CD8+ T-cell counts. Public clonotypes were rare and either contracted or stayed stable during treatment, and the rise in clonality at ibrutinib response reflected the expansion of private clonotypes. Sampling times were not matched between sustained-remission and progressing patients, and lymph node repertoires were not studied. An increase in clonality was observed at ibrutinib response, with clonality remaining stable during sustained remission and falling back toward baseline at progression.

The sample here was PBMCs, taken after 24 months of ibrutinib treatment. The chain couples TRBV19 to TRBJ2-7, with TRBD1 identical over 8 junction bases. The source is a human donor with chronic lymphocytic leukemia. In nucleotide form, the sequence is TGTGCCAGTAGTATAGATTACAGGGGGACCGTCTACGAGCAGTACTTC. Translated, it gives CASSIDYRGTVYEQYF.